Shown below are 27 T cell receptor beta chains from a single sample sequenced in a study of cytomegalovirus exposure and HLA in healthy donors. Primers: 60 Vbeta forward and 13 Jbeta reverse. The protocol was immunoSEQ multiplex PCR, while the TCRdb copy is restricted to in-frame clones and leaves out a portion. The sample lists 100,000 to 150,000 clones; 60% to 80% were seen once. Input material: PBMCs. The source is a man in his fifties or sixties in good health and CMV-seropositive.

This chain joins TRBV7-6 and TRBJ2-5, with 8 bases matching TRBD2. Germline V lookup: CDR1 SGHVS, CDR2 FNYEAQ. V lost 5 bases and J lost 5; bases outside the gene matches: 10. The CDR3 is 15 residues long. This CDR3 is CASSLGSSGVETQYF. CDR3 in DNA: TGTGCCAGCAGCCTCGGTAGTAGCGGGGTGGAGACCCAGTACTTC.

V gene TRBV7-2 combines with J gene TRBJ2-2, with 8 bases fitting TRBD2. The J segment lost 6 bases and the V segment lost 3 bases, leaving 6 bases of the junction unmatched. Germline CDR1 is SGHTA and CDR2 is FQGNSA. This CDR3 has 15 residues. CDR3 amino acids: CASSFGPAGAGELFF. The DNA of the CDR3 is TGTGCCAGCAGCTTTGGGCCAGCGGGGGCCGGGGAGCTGTTTTTT.

The V gene is TRBV6-1, the J gene TRBJ1-1, with TRBD1 identical over 7 bases. This CDR3 has 15 residues. Trimming removed 10 bases from V and 0 bases from J; junction bases left unmatched: 11. The V gene's germline CDR1 is MNHNS and CDR2 SASEGT. CDR3 sequence (DNA): TGTGCCATCAGGAGACAGGGATCTCTGAACACTGAAGCTTTCTTT. It is translated as CAIRRQGSLNTEAFF.

The J gene is TRBJ1-1, the V gene TRBV7-8; D is undetermined. With 3 bases removed from V and 4 bases from J, the gap between germline ends came to 9 bases. CDR1 is SGHVS, CDR2 FQNEAQ, per germline. The CDR3 length is 13 residues. The CDR3 sequence is CASSFGGITEAFF. The CDR3 region has the DNA TGTGCCAGCAGCTTCGGAGGGATCACTGAAGCTTTCTTT.

J is TRBJ2-7 and V is TRBV7-2; 7 bases are shared with TRBD2. CDR1 is SGHTA, CDR2 FQGNSA, per germline. This CDR3 contains 13 residues. V lost 5 bases to trimming and J lost 6 bases; unmatched junction nucleotides: 7. In DNA form, the CDR3 reads TGTGCCAGCAGCCAAGGACTAGTTCGCGAGCAGTACTTC. It specifies CASSQGLVREQYF.

This clone was found a few times. V and J are TRBV7-9 and TRBJ1-1; D might be TRBD1 (6 bases). CDR1 SEHNR and CDR2 FQNEAQ come from the germline V gene (reference sequence). The CDR3 extends over 14 amino acids. Trimming removed 5 bases at V and 4 bases at J, with 14 bases between. CDR3 loop: CASSRGGAGTEAFF. The CDR3 DNA follows: TGTGCCAGCAGCCGGGGGGGGGCGGGCACTGAAGCTTTCTTT.

The CDR3 spells CASSPMRGLAGGTDTQYF. CDR3 DNA: TGTGCCAGCAGCCCGATGAGGGGCCTAGCGGGAGGCACAGATACGCAGTATTTT. This chain links TRBV7-6 with TRBJ2-3, with TRBD2 matching 10 bases. Unmatched junction bases numbered 12, after V lost 5 bases and J lost 1 base. CDR3 length: 18 amino acids. The germline gives CDR1 SGHVS, CDR2 FNYEAQ.

This clone was observed a handful of times. The gene calls are TRBV5-4 and TRBJ2-5; TRBD1 agrees at 7 bases. This CDR3 spans 15 amino acids. V was clipped by 0 bases and J by 5 bases; unmatched bases: 7. The V gene's germline CDR1 is SGHNT and CDR2 YYREEE (reference sequence). For the CDR3, the DNA is TGTGCCAGCAGCTTGGCACAGGGGAGCACGGAGACCCAGTACTTC. Translated, it gives CASSLAQGSTETQYF.

The CDR3 loop reads CASRLAGGRTGELFF. The DNA of the CDR3 is TGTGCCAGCAGACTAGCGGGGGGAAGGACCGGGGAGCTGTTTTTT. This chain joins TRBV2 and TRBJ2-2, with TRBD2 matching over 12 bases. CDR3 length: 15 residues. Unmatched junction bases numbered 4, after V lost 6 bases and J lost 5 bases. Germline V gene sequence: CDR1 SNHLY, CDR2 FYNNEI.

This clone was picked up a small number of times. The chain uses TRBV7-8 and TRBJ2-1; D gene ambiguous. This CDR3 has 14 amino acids. Trimming pared 9 bases from V and 4 bases from J, leaving 16 bases between. CDR1 is SGHVS, CDR2 FQNEAQ, per germline. The DNA of the CDR3 is TGTGCCAGTGGAGTATTTTCCCAATACAATGAGCAGTTCTTC. Its protein is CASGVFSQYNEQFF.

This chain connects TRBV27 to TRBJ2-6; 9 nucleotides line up with TRBD2. V dropped 3 bases and J dropped 2; count of bases not matched to a gene: 5. The V gene's germline CDR1 is MNHEY and CDR2 SMNVEV (reference sequence). The CDR3 runs 17 residues. CDR3 DNA: TGTGCCAGCAGTTTCCGATTAGCGGGGGCTGGGGCCAACGTCCTGACTTTC. Protein product: CASSFRLAGAGANVLTF.

This chain connects TRBV7-6 to TRBJ2-5; possible D gene TRBD1, 8 bases. Trimming took 1 base from V and 11 from J, leaving 20 bases between them. Germline V gives CDR1 SGHVS, CDR2 FNYEAQ. The CDR3 has 15 amino acids. Written as DNA, the CDR3 is TGTGCCAGCAGCTTAGGAGCAGGGGGCGCGGGGGAGCAGTACTTC. This gives the protein CASSLGAGGAGEQYF. The variable domain in full, with the rest retrieved from reference TRBV7-6 and TRBJ2-5, is GAGVSQSPRYKVTKRGQDVALRCDPISGHVSLYWYRQALGQGPEFLTYFNYEAQQDKSGLPNDRFSAERPEGSISTLTIQRTEQRDSAMYRCASSLGAGGAGEQYFGPGTRLLVL.

There are a few counts of this clone. This chain links TRBV5-1 with TRBJ2-3; unclear D gene. Trimming pared 0 bases from V and 6 bases from J, leaving 11 bases between. The germline gives CDR1 SGHRS, CDR2 YFSETQ. The length of the CDR3 is 14 residues. CDR3 protein: CASSLAPRRDTQYF. CDR3 sequence (DNA): TGCGCCAGCAGCTTGGCACCTAGAAGGGATACGCAGTATTTT.

This chain connects TRBV19 to TRBJ2-1; TRBD2 matches 10 bases. The CDR3 runs 16 residues. The ends lost 0 bases at V and 2 bases at J; junction bases unmatched: 1. Germline V gene sequence: CDR1 LNHDA, CDR2 SQIVND (reference sequence). In DNA, the CDR3 is TGTGCCAGTAGTATAGAACTAGCGGGAACCTACAATGAGCAGTTCTTC. Protein: CASSIELAGTYNEQFF.

The chain recombines TRBV7-3 with TRBJ2-3, with D uncertain. CDR1 and CDR2 (germline): SGHTA, FQGTGA. The length of the CDR3 is 13 residues. The V end was cut by 5 bases, the J end by 3 bases, with 9 bases between. The CDR3 reads CASSPPLTDTQYF. For the CDR3, the DNA is TGTGCCAGCAGCCCCCCCCTTACAGATACGCAGTATTTT. Complete variable domain (other parts from reference TRBV7-3 and TRBJ2-3): GAGVSQTPSNKVTEKGKYVELRCDPISGHTALYWYRQSLGQGPEFLIYFQGTGAADDSGLPNDRFFAVRPEGSVSTLKIQRTERGDSAVYLCASSPPLTDTQYFGPGTRLTVL.

The chain combines TRBV9 with TRBJ2-1, with D perhaps matching TRBD1 (6 bases). From germline, CDR1 is SGDLS and CDR2 YYNGEE. Trimming removed 3 bases from V and 5 bases from J, with 9 bases in between. CDR3 length equals 13 residues. CDR3 loop: CASSENRDNEQFF. Here the CDR3 DNA reads TGTGCCAGCAGCGAAAACAGGGACAATGAGCAGTTCTTC.

This clone was detected only once. The V and J genes are TRBV11-2 and TRBJ1-2, with TRBD1 identical over 8 bases. The germline V gene has CDR1 SGHAT and CDR2 FQNNGV. This CDR3 comprises 13 residues. With 3 bases clipped from V and 7 bases from J, the junction kept 4 bases outside the gene matches. The CDR3 reads CASSFTTGGGYTF. The CDR3 coding sequence is TGTGCCAGCAGCTTTACAACAGGGGGTGGCTACACCTTC.

This clone was detected only once. This chain joins TRBV6-1 and TRBJ2-3; 12 nucleotides match TRBD2. V lost 4 bases and J lost 2; bases outside the gene matches: 16. This CDR3 has 20 residues. Germline V gene data show CDR1 as MNHNS and CDR2 as SASEGT. DNA for the CDR3: TGTGCCAGCAGTGTTAATGAGGTACTAGGACTAGCGGGGAACACAGATACGCAGTATTTT. Protein product: CASSVNEVLGLAGNTDTQYF.

The rearrangement uses TRBV7-9 and TRBJ2-5, with TRBD2 identical over 10 bases. From germline, CDR1 is SEHNR and CDR2 FQNEAQ (reference sequence). The CDR3 loop spans 15 amino acids. V lost 5 bases to trimming and J lost 1 base; unmatched junction nucleotides: 4. CDR3 sequence reads: CASSTGLALQETQYF. CDR3 in DNA: TGTGCCAGCAGCACGGGACTAGCGCTCCAAGAGACCCAGTACTTC.

The chain uses TRBV15 and TRBJ2-1; perhaps TRBD2 as D (6 bases). The CDR3 runs to 13 residues. Germline assignment: CDR1 LNHNV and CDR2 YYDKDF (reference sequence). Trimming stripped 0 bases from V and 9 bases from J, with 9 bases between. Here the CDR3 reads CATSRDAGGEQFF. DNA of the CDR3: TGTGCCACCAGCAGAGATGCCGGGGGTGAGCAGTTCTTC.

V and J are TRBV12-5 and TRBJ2-3; maybe TRBD2 (5 bases). The V gene's germline CDR1 is LGHNT and CDR2 FRNRAP. This CDR3 comprises 15 residues. Trimming took 4 bases from V and 1 from J, leaving 12 bases between them. Written as DNA, the CDR3 is TGTGCTAGTGGTTCCCCGACCGGGGGCACAGATACGCAGTATTTT. Protein: CASGSPTGGTDTQYF.

Comment on this clone: One junction end disagrees with the germline gene, perhaps due to a read error. The chain is built from TRBV9 and TRBJ2-7; TRBD2 might be the D (6 bases). CDR1 and CDR2 from the germline V gene are SGDLS and YYNGEE. The CDR3 runs 15 residues. CDR3 sequence (DNA): TGTGCCAGCAGCGTAGACGCGACTAGAGTCTACGAGCGGTACTTC. Translating it yields CASSVDATRVYERYF.

As DNA, the CDR3 is TGTGCCAGTAGTATTGGCAGGGGACGTAATTCACCCCTCCACTTT. Protein: CASSIGRGRNSPLHF. This chain joins TRBV19 and TRBJ1-6; a possible D gene is TRBD1 (6 bases). The germline V gene encodes CDR1 LNHDA and CDR2 SQIVND (reference sequence). Trimming removed 3 bases from V and 6 bases from J, with 12 bases in between. CDR3 length: 15 amino acids.

The chain joins TRBV28 to TRBJ2-1; the match to TRBD1 covers 10 bases. CDR3 length: 16 residues. V was clipped by 2 bases and J by 7 bases; unmatched bases: 8. The germline gives CDR1 MDHEN, CDR2 SYDVKM. The CDR3 reads CASSLGGTGEDNEQFF. The CDR3 coding sequence is TGTGCCAGCAGTTTAGGAGGGACAGGGGAAGATAATGAGCAGTTCTTC.

The chain has TRBV29-1 and TRBJ2-7, with D maybe TRBD2 (6 bases). The CDR3 length is 14 residues. Germline V gene data show CDR1 as SQVTM and CDR2 as ANQGSEA. V shed 2 bases and J shed 6 bases, with 17 bases lying between them. The CDR3 nucleotides read TGCAGCGTTGAAAGGGGCCAGGGAGGATCCGAGCAGTACTTC. Protein sequence: CSVERGQGGSEQYF.

The chain couples TRBV6-6 to TRBJ1-5; the D gene is possibly TRBD1 (6 bases). The germline gives CDR1 MNHNY, CDR2 SVGAGI (reference sequence). The V end was cut by 0 bases, the J end by 0 bases, with 9 bases between. The CDR3 length is 16 residues. CDR3 DNA: TGTGCCAGCAGTTACTCTGGGACATATAGCAATCAGCCCCAGCATTTT. Its translation: CASSYSGTYSNQPQHF.

Regarding this clone: Sequence at one end of the junction differs from germline and may be a read error. This chain links TRBV7-9 with TRBJ2-5; 7 bases are a match to TRBD1. This CDR3 spans 13 amino acids. Germline-derived CDR1 and CDR2 are SEHNR and FQNEAQ (reference sequence). In DNA form, the CDR3 reads TGTTCCAGCAGCATCCCAGGGGGAGAGACCCAGTACTTC. As protein: CSSSIPGGETQYF.